This section outlines one T cell receptor (beta chain) sequence together with its context. Its antigen is unidentified. A multiplex PCR was run with 60 Vbeta primers and 13 Jbeta primers. The assay was immunoSEQ multiplex PCR, and TCRdb's table has in-frame clones only and misses some. Of around 150,000 clones listed, over 75% are singletons. Germline V CDR1 and CDR2: SEHNR, FQNEAQ (reference sequence). The CDR3 is made up of 15 amino acids. Trimming at V came to 5 bases and at J to 10 bases, leaving 12 bases not matched to a gene. The sample belongs to a study of cytomegalovirus exposure and HLA in healthy donors. Study-wide results and caveats: Most observed TCR sequences were rare, whereas some public TCRs were detected in many donors. More clonal expansion characterized HLA-associated TCR beta chains than equally common others in a later analysis. Segments of the TCR beta V type were, in most cases, productive about 87% or about 30% of the time in an earlier analysis. The authors later found most CMV-associated TCR beta chains appeared HLA-restricted.

The chain uses TRBV7-9 and TRBJ1-4; 8 bases match TRBD1. The sample taken for sequencing was PBMCs. The clonotype was recovered from a man aged 35 to 55 in good health and CMV-seronegative. The CDR3 loop reads CASSPRQGQPLKLFF. As DNA, the CDR3 is TGTGCCAGCAGCCCGAGACAGGGGCAGCCGCTAAAACTGTTTTTT.